What follows are 4 T cell receptor beta chains derived from one specimen sequenced in a study of graft-versus-host responses after intestinal transplantation. TCRdb's copy holds only in-frame clones and misses some; the assay was immunoSEQ multiplex PCR. The sample consists of several thousand clones, 89% of them appearing once. The material sequenced was PBMCs, taken 83 days after transplant. The origin of the receptors is a human patient who received an intestinal transplant, so some T cells may come from the graft donor.

The chain has TRBV4-1 and TRBJ1-3, with D perhaps TRBD1 (5 bases). The CDR3 is 15 residues long. Trimming took off 1 base at V and 4 bases at J, with 11 bases between the two ends. Looked up from germline, CDR1 is MGHRA and CDR2 is YSYEKL. The DNA for the CDR3 is TGCGCCAGCAGCCAAGCAGGGAGCGCCGGAAACACCATATATTTT. This encodes CASSQAGSAGNTIYF.

This sequence joins TRBV7-9 and TRBJ2-1; D could derive from TRBD1 or TRBD2 (5 bases each). The germline V gene encodes CDR1 SEHNR and CDR2 FQNEAQ (reference sequence). Trimming removed 5 bases from V and 8 bases from J, with 22 bases in between. CDR3 length equals 16 residues. The CDR3 is CASSPIQGTRIDEQFF. The CDR3 DNA follows: TGTGCCAGCAGCCCTATTCAGGGTACTAGAATCGATGAGCAGTTCTTC.

J is TRBJ2-7 and V is TRBV7-2; TRBD2 is a possible D gene (6 bases). CDR1 is SGHTA and CDR2 is FQGNSA in the germline V gene. The CDR3 has 13 residues. The germline V and J ends were trimmed by 2 bases and 3 bases, with 8 bases remaining between them. The CDR3: CASSLRGLYEQYF. CDR3 in DNA: TGTGCCAGCAGCTTAAGGGGACTCTACGAGCAGTACTTC.

This chain joins TRBV7-2 and TRBJ2-7; 8 positions match TRBD1. This CDR3 contains 15 residues. CDR1 is SGHTA, CDR2 FQGNSA, per germline. With V trimmed by 1 base and J by 0 bases, 2 bases remained unmatched. CDR3 coding DNA: TGTGCCAGCAGCTTAGGGACAGGGAGCTCCTACGAGCAGTACTTC. Amino acids: CASSLGTGSSYEQYF. The variable domain in full, with the rest retrieved from reference TRBV7-2 and TRBJ2-7, is GAGVSQSPSNKVTEKGKDVELRCDPISGHTALYWYRQSLGQGLEFLIYFQGNSAPDKSGLPSDRFSAERTGGSVSTLTIQRTQQEDSAVYLCASSLGTGSSYEQYFGPGTRLTVT.